What follows are 27 T cell receptor beta chains derived from one specimen sequenced in a study of shared clonotypes between healthy human individuals. Measured with immunoSEQ multiplex PCR; TCRdb has only the in-frame clones, and not every one. The table has millions of clones, about 95% seen once. Terminally differentiated effector memory CD45RA+ cells were excluded from the naive CD8 cells, which were CD45RO-negative and positively selected for CCR7. The sample consisted of naive CD8+ T cells sorted from blood. Receptors were obtained from a man in his late teens or twenties in good health.

The V and J genes are TRBV21-1 and TRBJ1-5; TRBD1 was called by the table and not checked on the DNA. TRBV21-1 is a listed pseudogene. The CDR3 totals 17 residues. CDR3 sequence reads: CASSNRPDADNNQPQHF. The CDR3 region has the DNA TGTGCCAGCAGCAACCGACCTGACGCAGACAACAATCAGCCCCAGCATTTT.

The chain has TRBV27 and TRBJ2-6, with TRBD1 matching 8 bases. J lost 0 bases, V lost 5 bases, and 3 bases had no gene match. Germline CDR1 MNHEY, CDR2 SMNVEV (reference sequence). The CDR3 has 16 residues. This chain's CDR3 is CASSETGVSGANVLTF. The DNA of the CDR3 is TGTGCCAGCAGTGAGACAGGGGTCTCTGGGGCCAACGTCCTGACTTTC.

CDR3 bases: TGTGCCAGCTCACCACCCGGGCCCCAACGCGGAGTAGAGCAGTACTTC. Translating gives CASSPPGPQRGVEQYF. V and J are TRBV18 and TRBJ2-7; D is unresolved. CDR3 length equals 16 residues. Germline CDR1 and CDR2: KGHSH and LQKENI. Trimming shortened V by 0 bases and J by 7 bases, and 19 bases separated the two germline ends.

The chain is built from TRBV5-1 and TRBJ1-2, with TRBD1 identical over 7 bases. J lost 4 bases, V lost 0 bases, and 12 bases had no gene match. The CDR3 has 17 amino acids. The V gene's germline CDR1 is SGHRS and CDR2 YFSETQ. The CDR3 DNA reads TGCGCCAGCAGCTTGGATATCGGGACAGCACTTCTCTATGGCTACACCTTC. This sequence encodes CASSLDIGTALLYGYTF.

This clone showed up just once. The sample contains more than one DNA sequence encoding this CDR3. The chain carries TRBV6-5 and TRBJ2-3; TRBD1 agrees at 9 bases. Germline CDR1 and CDR2: MNHEY and SVGAGI. Trimming took 3 bases from V and 5 from J; bases not matched to a gene: 6. This CDR3 contains 15 residues. The DNA of the CDR3 is TGTGCCAGCAGTTATTCGACAGGGGGTGGAGATACGCAGTATTTT. Translating it yields CASSYSTGGGDTQYF.

Worth noting for this clone: This sample includes further DNA sequences coding for the same CDR3. The chain recombines TRBV6-5 with TRBJ1-1; 9 nucleotides match TRBD1. CDR3 length: 13 amino acids. V lost 8 bases, J lost 5 bases, and 6 bases stayed unmatched. CDR1 is MNHEY, CDR2 SVGAGI, per germline. The CDR3: CASAGTGRTEAFF. CDR3 DNA: TGTGCCAGCGCCGGGACAGGGAGGACTGAAGCTTTCTTT.

The chain employs TRBV2 and TRBJ1-6; no definite D call. Germline values: CDR1 SNHLY, CDR2 FYNNEI. The CDR3 runs to 18 residues. Trimming removed 0 bases from V and 0 bases from J, with 12 bases in between. In DNA, the CDR3 is TGTGCCAGCAGTGAAGCGCCAGGCGCAAGCTCCTATAATTCACCCCTCCACTTT. Residues: CASSEAPGASSYNSPLHF.

This clone has only one observation. J is TRBJ2-5 and V is TRBV29-1; D not resolved. CDR1 and CDR2 from the germline V gene are SQVTM and ANQGSEA. The CDR3 loop spans 17 amino acids. V was cut by 4 bases and J by 0 bases, with 21 bases left in between. The CDR3 nucleotides are TGCAGCGTTGTTGGGATTTTAGCAGACGAAGACCAAGAGACCCAGTACTTC. The encoded protein is CSVVGILADEDQETQYF.

This chain joins TRBV5-4 and TRBJ1-4; TRBD1 matches 8 bases. The CDR3 runs to 14 residues. The germline V gene has CDR1 SGHNT and CDR2 YYREEE (reference sequence). V lost 5 bases to trimming and J lost 11 bases; unmatched junction nucleotides: 11. The CDR3 DNA reads as TGTGCCAGCAGTATAGAGCAGGGGGCGCGGAAACTGTTTTTT. As protein: CASSIEQGARKLFF.

V and J are TRBV11-2 and TRBJ2-2, with D hard to call. Germline CDR1 reads SGHAT; CDR2 reads FQNNGV. CDR3 size: 14 residues. The V end was cut by 5 bases, the J end by 1 base, with 8 bases between. The CDR3 nucleotides are TGTGCCAGCAGCCGGGCCAGGAACACCGGGGAGCTGTTTTTT. Translating it yields CASSRARNTGELFF.

The CDR3 protein is CASSLGPAGSSYEQYF. The DNA for the CDR3 is TGTGCCAGCAGCTTAGGCCCAGCGGGGAGCTCCTACGAGCAGTACTTC. The chain combines TRBV7-9 with TRBJ2-7; 7 bases are shared with TRBD2. The germline gives CDR1 SEHNR, CDR2 FQNEAQ (reference sequence). The ends lost 1 base at V and 0 bases at J; junction bases unmatched: 6. CDR3 length: 16 amino acids.

Turning to this clone: The junction departs from the called germline gene at one end, perhaps through a read error. The rearrangement joins TRBV27 to TRBJ1-1; D call uncertain. CDR1 is MNHEY and CDR2 is SMNVEV in the germline V gene (reference sequence). This CDR3 region has 13 residues. CDR3 sequence: CASSLLGRLNVLF. In DNA form, the CDR3 reads TGTGCCAGCAGTTTACTTGGGAGGCTCAATGTTCTCTTT.

This chain connects TRBV25-1 to TRBJ1-2; D remains ambiguous. The CDR3 has 14 residues. CDR1 and CDR2 (germline): MGHDK, SYGVNS. Trimming stripped 2 bases from V and 4 bases from J, with 11 bases between. CDR3 DNA sequence: TGTGCCAGCAGTGAAAACCCCTCATTCTATGGCTACACCTTC. This translates into CASSENPSFYGYTF.

The chain combines TRBV5-4 with TRBJ2-7; 9 nucleotides align to TRBD2. V trimming: 4 bases; J trimming: 2 bases; junction bases outside the gene matches: 10. The CDR3 runs to 16 residues. Germline values: CDR1 SGHNT, CDR2 YYREEE (reference sequence). The CDR3 DNA follows: TGTGCCAGCAGCGTCACCGGGACTAGCAGTGCCTACGAGCAGTACTTC. Translated, it gives CASSVTGTSSAYEQYF.

This clone came up a few times. The gene calls are TRBV6-1 and TRBJ2-7; the D is unclear. Germline V gene sequence: CDR1 MNHNS, CDR2 SASEGT. V was shortened by 5 bases and J by 0 bases, with 8 bases between the two germline ends. The CDR3 has 13 amino acids. The DNA of the CDR3 is TGTGCCAGCAGTCCCGACCGCTCCTACGAGCAGTACTTC. Residues: CASSPDRSYEQYF.

The chain uses TRBV6-5 and TRBJ2-3; 9 bases align to TRBD1. Germline CDR1 is MNHEY and CDR2 is SVGAGI. CDR3 length: 16 amino acids. Trimming took 0 bases from V and 3 from J; bases not matched to a gene: 4. The DNA of the CDR3 is TGTGCCAGCAGTTACTCGCAGGGGACAGGGACAGATACGCAGTATTTT. Translation: CASSYSQGTGTDTQYF.

DNA of the CDR3: TGTGCCAGCAGTGTTTCGCGACAGGGGGCGTCCTACGAGCAGTACTTC. This codes for CASSVSRQGASYEQYF. V usage is TRBV6-1 and J usage is TRBJ2-7; 10 nucleotides align to TRBD1. This CDR3 region has 16 residues. V lost 4 bases to trimming and J lost 1 base; unmatched junction nucleotides: 7. Germline CDR1 reads MNHNS; CDR2 reads SASEGT.

The chain has TRBV28 and TRBJ2-7; TRBD1 is a possible D gene (8 bases). V lost 6 bases, J lost 6 bases, and 15 bases lay in between. Germline CDR1 MDHEN, CDR2 SYDVKM. The CDR3 is 13 amino acids. CDR3 bases: TGTGCCAGCAGACACAGGGGGGGACTCGAGCAGTACTTC. Translating gives CASRHRGGLEQYF.

V gene TRBV7-9 combines with J gene TRBJ2-1; D perhaps matches TRBD1 (6 bases). The V gene's germline CDR1 is SEHNR and CDR2 FQNEAQ (reference sequence). This CDR3 spans 15 amino acids. Trimming cost V 5 bases and J 3 bases, with 14 bases left between them. This chain's CDR3 is CASSLGQGRYNEQFF. The DNA for the CDR3 is TGTGCCAGCAGCCTGGGCCAGGGGCGCTACAATGAGCAGTTCTTC.

The chain carries TRBV30 and TRBJ2-5, with no clear D. Trimming took off 0 bases at V and 4 bases at J, with 12 bases between the two ends. The CDR3 loop spans 14 amino acids. In germline, CDR1 is GTSNPN, CDR2 SVGIG (reference sequence). This CDR3 reads CAWSVSGPPETQYF. The CDR3 DNA sequence: TGTGCCTGGAGTGTATCCGGGCCCCCAGAGACCCAGTACTTC. Full variable domain (remainder filled in from reference TRBV30 and TRBJ2-5): SQTIHQWPATLVQPVGSPLSLECTVEGTSNPNLYWYRQAAGRGLQLLFYSVGIGQISSEVPQNLSASRPQDRQFILSSKKLLLSDSGFYLCAWSVSGPPETQYFGPGTRLLVL.

The CDR3 DNA reads as TGTGCCAGCAGCTTGTTTCTGACAGGGGTACGAAACACCATATATTTT. Amino acids: CASSLFLTGVRNTIYF. The chain couples TRBV5-4 to TRBJ1-3; 8 nucleotides align to TRBD1. The CDR3 consists of 16 residues. The germline V gene encodes CDR1 SGHNT and CDR2 YYREEE (reference sequence). Germline trimming cut 1 base from V and 5 bases from J; bases unmatched to any gene: 8.

The chain recombines TRBV7-9 with TRBJ2-3, with TRBD1 matching 9 bases. Trimming removed 10 bases from V and 2 bases from J; junction bases left unmatched: 13. The CDR3 extends over 16 amino acids. The germline V gene has CDR1 SEHNR and CDR2 FQNEAQ (reference sequence). CDR3 DNA sequence: TGTGCCATCCTCGGGACAGGGTTGGAACCCACAGATACGCAGTATTTT. This codes for CAILGTGLEPTDTQYF.

The genes are TRBV13 and TRBJ2-4; 8 bases align to TRBD2. Germline trimming cut 2 bases from V and 5 bases from J; bases unmatched to any gene: 5. This CDR3 is 15 amino acids long. Germline V gene lookup returns CDR1 PRHDT and CDR2 FYEKMQ (reference sequence). The CDR3 DNA reads TGTGCCAGCAGCTTAAAGGCGGGAGGAGAAAACATTCAGTACTTC. Amino acids: CASSLKAGGENIQYF.

The chain combines TRBV4-3 with TRBJ1-5; D remains ambiguous. From germline, CDR1 is LGHNA and CDR2 YSLEER. This CDR3 spans 17 amino acids. V lost 0 bases and J lost 5, with 17 bases in between. The CDR3 spells CASSQDGQKGFYQPQHF. CDR3 coding DNA: TGCGCCAGCAGCCAAGATGGGCAGAAAGGGTTTTATCAGCCCCAGCATTTT.

The chain has TRBV9 and TRBJ2-1, with D uncertain. The CDR3 has 15 residues. V lost 0 bases and J lost 7, with 14 bases in between. Germline CDR1 and CDR2: SGDLS and YYNGEE. In DNA, the CDR3 is TGTGCCAGCAGCGTAGAGGGCTTCCCGGGTAATGAGCAGTTCTTC. This translates into CASSVEGFPGNEQFF.

On this clone itself: The sample has other DNA sequences that encode this CDR3 too. The rearrangement links TRBV6-5 to TRBJ2-1; 11 positions agree with TRBD2. Trimming cost V 5 bases and J 2 bases; bases outside gene matches: 2. CDR3 size: 15 residues. Per germline, CDR1 MNHEY and CDR2 SVGAGI. The CDR3 loop reads CASSTSGGPYNEQFF. The CDR3 nucleotides are TGTGCCAGCAGTACTAGCGGGGGACCCTACAATGAGCAGTTCTTC.

This chain joins TRBV7-8 and TRBJ2-7; 10 bases map to TRBD2. Germline CDR1 reads SGHVS; CDR2 reads FQNEAQ. Unmatched junction bases numbered 7, after V lost 4 bases and J lost 1 base. The CDR3 extends over 16 amino acids. The CDR3 DNA reads TGTGCCAGCAGCTGGCTAGCGGGGGACCTTTCCTACGAGCAGTACTTC. Protein product: CASSWLAGDLSYEQYF.